This TCR beta chain stems from a study of T cells in narcolepsy. Across the study: Patients with NT1 or NT2 and healthy control donors were enrolled. Study-wide results and caveats: HCRT-specific and TRIB2-specific autoreactive clonotypes appeared among same-patient CSF and blood CD4+ clonotypes.

Turning to this clone: What it binds is not known.

Some clones are missing from TCRdb's copy, which holds only in-frame ones; the method was immunoSEQ multiplex PCR. The data hold about 32,000 clones, with 75% to 85% observed a single time. Trimming removed 2 bases from V and 2 bases from J, with 13 bases in between. Germline V gene data show CDR1 as GTSNPN and CDR2 as SVGIG (reference sequence). The CDR3 sequence is 14 residues long. The sequence was collected from a human donor with narcolepsy. Sequencing was performed on CD45RA- memory CD4+ T cells from PBMCs. The chain is built from TRBV30 and TRBJ2-7; D is tentatively TRBD1 or TRBD2 (6 bases each). The CDR3 nucleotides are TGTGCCTGGAGTAGGAGGGGGAGGCCCTACGAGCAGTACTTC. Translating it yields CAWSRRGRPYEQYF.